Sequencing of this T cell receptor beta chain was carried out in a study of kidney transplant recipient with SARS-CoV-2 infection. TCRdb called the reads again in MiXCR, with one record for every CDR3 protein. The sample lists roughly 250,000 distinct CDR3 sequences; 29% were seen once. From germline, CDR1 is MNHEY and CDR2 SMNVEV (reference sequence). Trimming left V 1 base short and J 0 bases short, with 7 bases between. The CDR3 has 15 amino acids. This clonotype was seen repeatedly, ten times or more. Sequences were derived from a blood sample, sampled at baseline and on day 111 from a kidney transplant recipient. The clonotype was recovered from a young adult male patient who had COVID-19 and was a kidney transplant recipient. The T cells may partly be graft donor cells. The genes are TRBV27 and TRBJ1-5, with D hard to call. CDR3 region: CASSLWYSSNQPQHF. The CDR3 bases are TGTGCCAGCAGTTTATGGTACAGTAGCAATCAGCCCCAGCATTTT.